Listed here are 16 T cell receptor beta chains from one sample, sequenced in a study of blood T cell repertoires in COVID-19. Some clones are missing from TCRdb's copy, which holds only in-frame ones; the method was immunoSEQ multiplex PCR. The data contain about 180,000 clones, 86% of them singletons. The sequenced sample consisted of PBMCs or T cells enriched from blood (not recorded which). All receptors come from a woman in her twenties or thirties who had recovered from COVID-19.

V gene TRBV5-1 combines with J gene TRBJ2-3; 11 nucleotides agree with TRBD2. The CDR3 has 17 amino acids. Germline V CDR1 and CDR2: SGHRS, YFSETQ. Losses at the gene ends were 0 bases for V and 2 bases for J; bases not matched to a gene: 5. CDR3 bases: TGCGCCAGCAGCTTGGCGGGGACTAGCGGAACCACAGATACGCAGTATTTT. This translates into CASSLAGTSGTTDTQYF. Full variable domain (missing parts from reference TRBV5-1 and TRBJ2-3): KAGVTQTPRYLIKTRGQQVTLSCSPISGHRSVSWYQQTPGQGLQFLFEYFSETQRNKGNFPGRFSGRQFSNSRSEMNVSTLELGDSALYLCASSLAGTSGTTDTQYFGPGTRLTVL.

The V and J genes are TRBV7-9 and TRBJ1-1; a possible D gene is TRBD1 (6 bases). The V gene lost 2 bases and the J gene lost 4 bases, with 17 bases spanning the gap. The length of the CDR3 is 16 residues. The germline CDR1 and CDR2 sequences are SEHNR and FQNEAQ (reference sequence). CDR3 sequence: CASSLSGNRAFTEAFF. The DNA for the CDR3 is TGTGCCAGCAGCTTAAGCGGAAACAGGGCTTTCACTGAAGCTTTCTTT.

The CDR3 region has the DNA TGTGCCAGTAGTACAGGGGACGGCAATCAGCCCCAGCATTTT. Residues: CASSTGDGNQPQHF. The chain combines TRBV19 with TRBJ1-5, with a possible D match to TRBD1 (6 bases). Per the germline V gene, CDR1 is LNHDA and CDR2 is SQIVND (reference sequence). V was pared by 4 bases and J by 2 bases, with 9 bases between. This CDR3 region has 14 residues. The whole variable domain, remainder taken from reference TRBV19 and TRBJ1-5, is DGGITQSPKYLFRKEGQNVTLSCEQNLNHDAMYWYRQDPGQGLRLIYYSQIVNDFQKGDIAEGYSVSREKKESFPLTVTSAQKNPTAFYLCASSTGDGNQPQHFGDGTRLSIL.

The V gene is TRBV14, the J gene TRBJ1-3, with 10 bases that match TRBD1. The length of the CDR3 is 21 residues. J gave up 0 bases and V 3 bases, and 17 bases lay outside the gene matches. The germline CDR1 and CDR2 sequences are SGHDN and FVKESK. DNA of the CDR3: TGTGCCAGCAGCCATCACTCCGGGACAGGGGTTAACCCTTTCTCTGGAAACACCATATATTTT. Amino acid sequence: CASSHHSGTGVNPFSGNTIYF.

The rearrangement joins TRBV27 to TRBJ2-3; 9 bases map to TRBD2. This CDR3 comprises 19 residues. The trim removed 1 base at V and 1 base at J, leaving 12 bases unmatched. The germline CDR1 and CDR2 sequences are MNHEY and SMNVEV (reference sequence). The chain's CDR3 is CASSLLLAGGPKGTDTQYF. The DNA for the CDR3 is TGTGCCAGCAGTTTATTACTCGCGGGAGGGCCGAAAGGCACAGATACGCAGTATTTT.

V is TRBV6-2 or TRBV6-3 and J is TRBJ2-3, with 10 bases that match TRBD2. The ends lost 2 bases at V and 0 bases at J; junction bases unmatched: 8. Germline values: CDR1 MNHEY, CDR2 SVGEGT. The CDR3 runs to 18 residues. The CDR3 DNA sequence: TGTGCCAGCAGTTACGATCGAGCGGGAGGGCCAAGCACAGATACGCAGTATTTT. It yields the protein CASSYDRAGGPSTDTQYF.

This clone was detected only once. The rearrangement links TRBV19 to TRBJ2-1; a weak D match, TRBD2 (7 bases). The CDR3 is 19 amino acids. Trimming pared 3 bases from V and 0 bases from J, leaving 21 bases between. CDR1 and CDR2 (germline): LNHDA, SQIVND (reference sequence). Here the CDR3 reads CASSMSTGGLSSSYNEQFF. The CDR3 nucleotides are TGTGCCAGTAGTATGTCGACGGGGGGCCTTTCGAGCTCCTACAATGAGCAGTTCTTC. Full variable domain (remainder filled in from reference TRBV19 and TRBJ2-1): DGGITQSPKYLFRKEGQNVTLSCEQNLNHDAMYWYRQDPGQGLRLIYYSQIVNDFQKGDIAEGYSVSREKKESFPLTVTSAQKNPTAFYLCASSMSTGGLSSSYNEQFFGPGTRLTVL.

The rearrangement links TRBV7-3 to TRBJ1-6, with 9 nucleotides matching TRBD1. Germline CDR1 SGHTA, CDR2 FQGTGA. CDR3 length: 15 residues. Unmatched junction bases numbered 2, after V lost 3 bases and J lost 5 bases. This CDR3 is CASSFTGGDNSPLHF. CDR3 coding DNA: TGTGCCAGCAGCTTTACAGGGGGCGATAATTCACCCCTCCACTTT.

This clone turned up a few times. This chain links TRBV3-1 (or the pseudogene TRBV3-2) with TRBJ1-1; D remains ambiguous. The CDR3 is 11 residues long. Germline assignment: CDR1 LGHDT and CDR2 YNNKEL (reference sequence). The V and J ends lost 1 base and 7 bases respectively, with 4 bases between them. CDR3 in amino acids: CASSQASEAFF. CDR3 sequence (DNA): TGTGCCAGCAGCCAAGCCAGTGAAGCTTTCTTT.

The chain combines TRBV9 with TRBJ2-7; a possible D gene is TRBD1 (6 bases). Germline V gene data show CDR1 as SGDLS and CDR2 as YYNGEE. The CDR3 runs 15 residues. Deletions cut 4 bases from V and 5 bases from J, with 19 bases between. The CDR3 bases are TGTGCCAGCAGCCCCCGACACAGGGTCCGAAACGAGCAGTACTTC. Its protein is CASSPRHRVRNEQYF.

The CDR3 region has the DNA TGTGCCACCAGTGACTCGAGGAGGGTCCAAGAGACCCAGTACTTC. Translating it yields CATSDSRRVQETQYF. The chain joins TRBV24-1 to TRBJ2-5; D may be TRBD2 (6 bases). This CDR3 spans 15 amino acids. V was trimmed by 4 bases and J by 1 base, leaving 12 bases between them. The germline V gene encodes CDR1 KGHDR and CDR2 SFDVKD.

The chain joins TRBV7-3 to TRBJ2-7; D is perhaps TRBD2 (6 bases). Trimming left V 4 bases short and J 4 bases short, with 14 bases between. This CDR3 comprises 14 residues. The V gene's germline CDR1 is SGHTA and CDR2 FQGTGA. The CDR3, as DNA: TGTGCCAGCAGCTCCGCGGGCGGGGAATACGAGCAGTACTTC. Its protein product is CASSSAGGEYEQYF.

The chain is built from TRBV28 and TRBJ1-1; D remains unclear. The CDR3 runs 13 residues. V lost 5 bases to trimming and J lost 7 bases, with 14 bases between them. Per the germline V gene, CDR1 is MDHEN and CDR2 is SYDVKM. CDR3 amino acids: CASSLTRTREAFF. CDR3 nucleotides: TGTGCCAGCAGTCTAACACGGACTCGTGAAGCTTTCTTT.

The V and J genes are TRBV3-1 (or the pseudogene TRBV3-2) and TRBJ1-2; 10 bases align to TRBD1. Losses at the gene ends were 5 bases for V and 3 bases for J; bases not matched to a gene: 3. Germline CDR1 and CDR2: LGHDT and YNNKEL (reference sequence). The CDR3 is made up of 14 amino acids. The CDR3: CASSGGQGDYGYTF. The CDR3 DNA is TGTGCCAGCAGCGGAGGACAGGGGGACTATGGCTACACCTTC.

J is TRBJ2-3 and V is TRBV27; 7 bases are a match to TRBD2. Trimming cost V 2 bases and J 2 bases; bases outside gene matches: 10. CDR3 length: 17 amino acids. CDR1 and CDR2 from the germline V gene are MNHEY and SMNVEV (reference sequence). CDR3 protein: CASSLGRLADLTDTQYF. The CDR3 DNA sequence: TGTGCCAGCAGTTTAGGGCGGCTAGCGGACCTCACAGATACGCAGTATTTT.

The CDR3 here is CASSLGLAGGVNEQFF. The CDR3 DNA sequence: TGTGCCAGCAGCTTAGGGCTAGCGGGAGGGGTTAATGAGCAGTTCTTC. The genes are TRBV5-5 and TRBJ2-1; 12 positions agree with TRBD2. Germline trimming cut 2 bases from V and 7 bases from J; bases unmatched to any gene: 7. This CDR3 contains 16 residues. The germline gives CDR1 SGHKS, CDR2 YYEKEE (reference sequence).